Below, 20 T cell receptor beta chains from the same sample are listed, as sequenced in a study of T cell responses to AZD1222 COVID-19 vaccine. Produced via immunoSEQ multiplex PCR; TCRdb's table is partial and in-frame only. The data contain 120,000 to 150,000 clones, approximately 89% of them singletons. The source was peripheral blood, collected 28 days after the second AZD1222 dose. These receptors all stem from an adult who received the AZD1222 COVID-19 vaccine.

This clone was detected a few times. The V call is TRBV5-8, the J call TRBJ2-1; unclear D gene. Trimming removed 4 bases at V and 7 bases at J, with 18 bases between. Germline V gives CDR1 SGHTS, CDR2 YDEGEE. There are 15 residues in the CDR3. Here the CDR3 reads CASSLFGSGLNEQFF. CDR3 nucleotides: TGTGCCAGCAGCCTCTTTGGGTCAGGCTTAAATGAGCAGTTCTTC.

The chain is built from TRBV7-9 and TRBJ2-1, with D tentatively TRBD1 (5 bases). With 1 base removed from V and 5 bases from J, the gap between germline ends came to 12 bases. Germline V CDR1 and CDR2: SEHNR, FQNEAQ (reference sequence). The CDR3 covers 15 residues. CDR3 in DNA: TGTGCCAGCAGCTTAGGAAGGGGCCTCGACAATGAGCAGTTCTTC. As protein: CASSLGRGLDNEQFF.

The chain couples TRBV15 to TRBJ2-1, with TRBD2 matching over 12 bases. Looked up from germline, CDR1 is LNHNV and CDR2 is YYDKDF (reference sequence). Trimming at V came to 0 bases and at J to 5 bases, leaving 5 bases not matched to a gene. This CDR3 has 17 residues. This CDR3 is CATSRELAGGPHNEQFF. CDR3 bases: TGTGCCACCAGCAGAGAACTAGCGGGAGGCCCACACAATGAGCAGTTCTTC.

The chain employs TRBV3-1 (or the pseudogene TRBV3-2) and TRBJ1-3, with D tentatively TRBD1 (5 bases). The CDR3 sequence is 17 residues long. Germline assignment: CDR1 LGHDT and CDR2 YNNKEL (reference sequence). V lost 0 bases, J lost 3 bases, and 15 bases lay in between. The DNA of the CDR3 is TGTGCCAGCAGCCAAGATCTCCGGGGGTGGAGTGGAAACACCATATATTTT. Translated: CASSQDLRGWSGNTIYF.

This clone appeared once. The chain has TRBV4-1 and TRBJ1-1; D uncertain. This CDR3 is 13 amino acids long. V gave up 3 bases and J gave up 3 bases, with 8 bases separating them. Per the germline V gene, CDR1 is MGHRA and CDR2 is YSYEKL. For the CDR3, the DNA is TGCGCCAGCAGCCAGGGGAGGTACACTGAAGCTTTCTTT. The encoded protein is CASSQGRYTEAFF.

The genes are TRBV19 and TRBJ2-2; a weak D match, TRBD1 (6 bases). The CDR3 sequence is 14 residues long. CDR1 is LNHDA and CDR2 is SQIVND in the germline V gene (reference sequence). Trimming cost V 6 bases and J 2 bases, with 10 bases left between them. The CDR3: CASRDSSNTGELFF. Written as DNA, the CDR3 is TGTGCCAGTAGGGACAGTTCTAACACCGGGGAGCTGTTTTTT. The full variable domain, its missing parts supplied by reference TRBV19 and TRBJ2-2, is DGGITQSPKYLFRKEGQNVTLSCEQNLNHDAMYWYRQDPGQGLRLIYYSQIVNDFQKGDIAEGYSVSREKKESFPLTVTSAQKNPTAFYLCASRDSSNTGELFFGEGSRLTVL.

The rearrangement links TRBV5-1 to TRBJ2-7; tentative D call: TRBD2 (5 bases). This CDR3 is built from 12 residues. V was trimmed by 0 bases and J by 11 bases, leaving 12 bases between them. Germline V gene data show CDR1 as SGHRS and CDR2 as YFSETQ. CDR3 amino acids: CASSLERDLKYF. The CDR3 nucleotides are TGCGCCAGCAGCTTGGAGAGGGATCTTAAGTACTTC.

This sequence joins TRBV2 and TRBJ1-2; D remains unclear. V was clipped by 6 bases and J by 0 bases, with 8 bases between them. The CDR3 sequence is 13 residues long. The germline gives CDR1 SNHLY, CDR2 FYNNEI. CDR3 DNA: TGTGCCAGCAGGGACGGCACTAACTATGGCTACACCTTC. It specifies CASRDGTNYGYTF.

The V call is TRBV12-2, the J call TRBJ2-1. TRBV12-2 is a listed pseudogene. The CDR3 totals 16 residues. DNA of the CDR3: TGTGCAAGTCGCCCAAGGGGGGAGGGGGCTAACAATGAGCAGTTCTTC. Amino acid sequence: CASRPRGEGANNEQFF.

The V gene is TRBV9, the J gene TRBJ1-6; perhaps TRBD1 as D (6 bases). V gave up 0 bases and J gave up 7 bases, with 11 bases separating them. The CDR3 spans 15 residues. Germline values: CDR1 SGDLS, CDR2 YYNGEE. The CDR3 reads CASSVATGNNSPLHF. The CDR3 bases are TGTGCCAGCAGCGTAGCTACAGGGAACAATTCACCCCTCCACTTT.

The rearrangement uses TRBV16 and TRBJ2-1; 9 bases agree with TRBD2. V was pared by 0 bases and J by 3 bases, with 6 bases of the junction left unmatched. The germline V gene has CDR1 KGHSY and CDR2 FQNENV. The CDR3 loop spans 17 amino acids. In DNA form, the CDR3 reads TGTGCCAGCAGCCAATCTGCGCTAGCGGGAAACTACAATGAGCAGTTCTTC. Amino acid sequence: CASSQSALAGNYNEQFF.

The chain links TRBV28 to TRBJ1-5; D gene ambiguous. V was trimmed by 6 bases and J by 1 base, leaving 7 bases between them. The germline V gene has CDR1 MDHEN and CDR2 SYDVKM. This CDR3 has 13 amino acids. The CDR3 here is CASRGASNQPQHF. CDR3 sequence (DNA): TGTGCCAGCAGGGGAGCGAGCAATCAGCCCCAGCATTTT.

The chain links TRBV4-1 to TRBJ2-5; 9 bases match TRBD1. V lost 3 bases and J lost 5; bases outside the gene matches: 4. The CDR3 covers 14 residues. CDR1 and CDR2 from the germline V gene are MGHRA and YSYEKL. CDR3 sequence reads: CASSQGQGIETQYF. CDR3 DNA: TGCGCCAGCAGCCAGGGACAGGGTATTGAGACCCAGTACTTC.

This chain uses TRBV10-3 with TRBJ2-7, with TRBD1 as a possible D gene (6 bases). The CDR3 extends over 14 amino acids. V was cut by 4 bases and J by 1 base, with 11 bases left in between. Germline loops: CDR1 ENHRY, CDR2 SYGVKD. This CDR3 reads CAISAGHQSYEQYF. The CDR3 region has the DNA TGTGCCATCAGTGCGGGACATCAATCCTACGAGCAGTACTTC.

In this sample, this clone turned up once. In DNA, the CDR3 is TGTGCCAGCAGCCTTACCTGGGACAGCGGATTACTAAGGGATGGCTACACCTTC. It is translated as CASSLTWDSGLLRDGYTF. The chain links TRBV28 to TRBJ1-2; TRBD1 matches at 7 bases. Germline V gives CDR1 MDHEN, CDR2 SYDVKM. This CDR3 has 18 residues. V shed 6 bases and J 6 bases; nucleotides not matched to a gene: 22.

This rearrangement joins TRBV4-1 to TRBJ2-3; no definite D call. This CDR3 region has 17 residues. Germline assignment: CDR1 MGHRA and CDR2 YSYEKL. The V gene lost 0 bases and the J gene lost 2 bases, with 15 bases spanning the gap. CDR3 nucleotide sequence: TGCGCCAGCAGCCAAGAAGGTCCGCCGTTTAACACAGATACGCAGTATTTT. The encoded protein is CASSQEGPPFNTDTQYF.

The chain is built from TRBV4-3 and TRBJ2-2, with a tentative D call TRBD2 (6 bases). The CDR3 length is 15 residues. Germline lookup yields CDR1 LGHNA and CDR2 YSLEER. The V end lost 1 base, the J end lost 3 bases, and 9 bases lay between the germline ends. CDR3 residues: CASSQGREYTGELFF. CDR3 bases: TGCGCCAGCAGCCAAGGCCGGGAGTACACCGGGGAGCTGTTTTTT.

CDR3 loop: CASSQDIGGYEQYF. Here the CDR3 DNA reads TGCGCCAGCAGCCAAGATATAGGGGGATACGAGCAGTACTTC. V is TRBV4-1 and J is TRBJ2-7, with D perhaps TRBD1 (6 bases). The V end was cut by 0 bases, the J end by 4 bases, with 10 bases between. The CDR3 sequence is 14 residues long. Germline CDR1 MGHRA, CDR2 YSYEKL.

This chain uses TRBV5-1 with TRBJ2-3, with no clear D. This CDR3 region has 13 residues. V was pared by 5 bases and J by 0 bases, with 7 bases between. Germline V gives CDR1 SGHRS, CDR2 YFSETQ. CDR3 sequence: CASRRTSTDTQYF. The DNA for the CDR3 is TGCGCCAGCAGGAGAACTAGCACAGATACGCAGTATTTT.

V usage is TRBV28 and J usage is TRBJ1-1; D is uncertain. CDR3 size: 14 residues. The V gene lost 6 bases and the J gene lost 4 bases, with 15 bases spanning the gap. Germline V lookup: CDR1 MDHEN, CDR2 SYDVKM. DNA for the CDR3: TGTGCCAGCAGGAAGGCCGATGGTTTCACTGAAGCTTTCTTT. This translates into CASRKADGFTEAFF.